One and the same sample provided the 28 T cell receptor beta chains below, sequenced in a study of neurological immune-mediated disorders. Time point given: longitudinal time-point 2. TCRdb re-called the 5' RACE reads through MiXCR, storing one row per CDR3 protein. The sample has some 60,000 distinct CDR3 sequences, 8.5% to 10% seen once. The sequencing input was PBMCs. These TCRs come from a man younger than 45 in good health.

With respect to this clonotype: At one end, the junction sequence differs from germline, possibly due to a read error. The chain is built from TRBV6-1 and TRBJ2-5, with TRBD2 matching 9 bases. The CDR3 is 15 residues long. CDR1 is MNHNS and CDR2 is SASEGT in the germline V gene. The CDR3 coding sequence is TGTGCCAGCAGTGAAACAGCGGGAGGACGAGAGACCCACTACTTC. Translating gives CASSETAGGRETHYF.

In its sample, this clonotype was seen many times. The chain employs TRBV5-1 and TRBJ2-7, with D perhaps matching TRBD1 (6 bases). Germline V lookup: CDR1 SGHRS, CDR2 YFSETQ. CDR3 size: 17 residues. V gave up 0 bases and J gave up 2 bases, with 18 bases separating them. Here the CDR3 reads CASSLGPGTTIPYEQYF. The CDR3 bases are TGCGCCAGCAGCTTGGGGCCCGGGACAACTATCCCCTACGAGCAGTACTTC.

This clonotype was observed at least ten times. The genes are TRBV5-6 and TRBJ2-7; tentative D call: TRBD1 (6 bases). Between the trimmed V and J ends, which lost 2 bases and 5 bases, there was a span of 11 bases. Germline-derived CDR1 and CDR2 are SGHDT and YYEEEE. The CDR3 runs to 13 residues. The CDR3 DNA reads TGTGCCAGCAGCTTAGGACAGTCCCACGAGCAGTACTTC. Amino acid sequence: CASSLGQSHEQYF.

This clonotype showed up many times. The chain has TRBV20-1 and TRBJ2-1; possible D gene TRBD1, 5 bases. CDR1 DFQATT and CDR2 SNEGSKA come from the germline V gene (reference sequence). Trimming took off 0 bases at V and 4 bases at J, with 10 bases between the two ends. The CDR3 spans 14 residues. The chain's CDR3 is CSARDGAEYNEQFF. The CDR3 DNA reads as TGCAGTGCTAGAGATGGGGCAGAGTACAATGAGCAGTTCTTC.

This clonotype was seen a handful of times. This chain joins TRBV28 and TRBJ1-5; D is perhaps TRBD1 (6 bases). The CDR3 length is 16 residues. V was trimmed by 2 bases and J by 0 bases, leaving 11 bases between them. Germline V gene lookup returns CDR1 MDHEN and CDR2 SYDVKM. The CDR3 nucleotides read TGTGCCAGCAGTTTAGGACAGTTGTATAGCAATCAGCCCCAGCATTTT. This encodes CASSLGQLYSNQPQHF.

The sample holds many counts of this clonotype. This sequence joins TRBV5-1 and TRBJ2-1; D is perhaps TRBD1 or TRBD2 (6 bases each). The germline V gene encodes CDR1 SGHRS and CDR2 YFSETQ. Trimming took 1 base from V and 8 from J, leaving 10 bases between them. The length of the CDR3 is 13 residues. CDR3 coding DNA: TGCGCCAGCAGCTTGTCAGGGGAGGATGAGCAGTTCTTC. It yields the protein CASSLSGEDEQFF. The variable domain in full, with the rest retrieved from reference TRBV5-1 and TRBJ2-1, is KAGVTQTPRYLIKTRGQQVTLSCSPISGHRSVSWYQQTPGQGLQFLFEYFSETQRNKGNFPGRFSGRQFSNSRSEMNVSTLELGDSALYLCASSLSGEDEQFFGPGTRLTVL.

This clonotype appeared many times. CDR3 bases: TGTGCCAGCACCCGTGGAGGGACGGCGTCTAACGAGCAGTACTTC. Translation gives CASTRGGTASNEQYF. The rearrangement uses TRBV7-2 and TRBJ2-7; weak D call: TRBD2 (6 bases). Trimming stripped 7 bases from V and 5 bases from J, with 21 bases between. The CDR3 sequence is 15 residues long. Germline V lookup: CDR1 SGHTA, CDR2 FQGNSA.

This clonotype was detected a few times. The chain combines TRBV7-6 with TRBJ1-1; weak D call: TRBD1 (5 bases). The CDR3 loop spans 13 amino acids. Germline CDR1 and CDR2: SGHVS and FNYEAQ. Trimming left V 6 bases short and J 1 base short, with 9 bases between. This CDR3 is CASREGQNTEAFF. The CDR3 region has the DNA TGTGCCAGCAGGGAGGGGCAGAACACTGAAGCTTTCTTT. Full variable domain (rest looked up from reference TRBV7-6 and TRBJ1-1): GAGVSQSPRYKVTKRGQDVALRCDPISGHVSLYWYRQALGQGPEFLTYFNYEAQQDKSGLPNDRFSAERPEGSISTLTIQRTEQRDSAMYRCASREGQNTEAFFGQGTRLTVV.

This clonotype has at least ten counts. Written as DNA, the CDR3 is TGTGCCACCAGTGCTGAAGGAGGAGAGACCCAGTACTTC. Translating it yields CATSAEGGETQYF. The chain couples TRBV24-1 to TRBJ2-5; D perhaps matches TRBD2 (5 bases). V was clipped by 5 bases and J by 4 bases, with 10 bases between them. Germline lookup yields CDR1 KGHDR and CDR2 SFDVKD. The CDR3 is 13 residues long.

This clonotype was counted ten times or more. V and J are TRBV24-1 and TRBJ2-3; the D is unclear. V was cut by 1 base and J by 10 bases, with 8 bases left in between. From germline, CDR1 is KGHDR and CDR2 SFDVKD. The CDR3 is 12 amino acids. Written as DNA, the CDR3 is TGTGCCACCAGTGATTTCCCCGGATCGCAGTATTTT. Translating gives CATSDFPGSQYF.

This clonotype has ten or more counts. The DNA for the CDR3 is TGCGCCAGCAAGCGGTCGGCGGATACGCAGTATTTT. Translation: CASKRSADTQYF. The J gene is TRBJ2-3, the V gene TRBV10-2, with TRBD2 as a possible D gene (5 bases). The V and J ends lost 7 bases and 6 bases respectively, with 11 bases between them. This CDR3 region has 12 residues. From germline, CDR1 is WSHSY and CDR2 SAAADI.

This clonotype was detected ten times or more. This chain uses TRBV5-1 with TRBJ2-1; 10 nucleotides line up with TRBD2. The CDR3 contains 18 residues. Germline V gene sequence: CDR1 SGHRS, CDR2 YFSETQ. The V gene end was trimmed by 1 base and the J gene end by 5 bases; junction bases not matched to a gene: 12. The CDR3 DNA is TGCGCCAGCAGCTTGTCCCCCCCCCTAGCGGGAGAGGACAATGAGCAGTTCTTC. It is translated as CASSLSPPLAGEDNEQFF.

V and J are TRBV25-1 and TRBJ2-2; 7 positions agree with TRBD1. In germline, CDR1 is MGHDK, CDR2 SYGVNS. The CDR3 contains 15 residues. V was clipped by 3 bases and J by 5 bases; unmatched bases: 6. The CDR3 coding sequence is TGTGCCAGCAGTGATTCCCAGGGGGTGACCGGGGAGCTGTTTTTT. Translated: CASSDSQGVTGELFF.

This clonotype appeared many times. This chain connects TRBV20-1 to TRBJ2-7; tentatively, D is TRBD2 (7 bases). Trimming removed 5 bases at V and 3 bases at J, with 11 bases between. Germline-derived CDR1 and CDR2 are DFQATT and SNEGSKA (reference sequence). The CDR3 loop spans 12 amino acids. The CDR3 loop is CSAPGEGYEQYF. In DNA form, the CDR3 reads TGCAGTGCTCCAGGGGAGGGCTACGAGCAGTACTTC.

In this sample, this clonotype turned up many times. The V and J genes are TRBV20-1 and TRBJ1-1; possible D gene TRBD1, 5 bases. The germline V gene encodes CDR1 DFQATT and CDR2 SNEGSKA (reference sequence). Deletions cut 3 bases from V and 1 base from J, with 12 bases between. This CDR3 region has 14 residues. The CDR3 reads CSARRGGSNTEAFF. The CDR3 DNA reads TGCAGTGCTAGGAGGGGTGGTTCGAACACTGAAGCTTTCTTT.

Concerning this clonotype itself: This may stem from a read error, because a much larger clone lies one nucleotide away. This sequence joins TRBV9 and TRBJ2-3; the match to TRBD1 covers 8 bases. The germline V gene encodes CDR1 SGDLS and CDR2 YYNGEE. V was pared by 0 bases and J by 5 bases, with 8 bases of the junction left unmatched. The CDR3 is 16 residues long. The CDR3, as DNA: TGTGCCAGCAGCGTAGAGGCACAGGGGGACGAAGATACGCAGTATTTT. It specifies CASSVEAQGDEDTQYF.

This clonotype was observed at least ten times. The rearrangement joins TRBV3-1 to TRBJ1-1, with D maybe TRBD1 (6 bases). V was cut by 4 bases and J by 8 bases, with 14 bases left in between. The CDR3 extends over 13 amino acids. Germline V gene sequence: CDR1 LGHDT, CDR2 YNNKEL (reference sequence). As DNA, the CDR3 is TGTGCCAGCAGCCGAGCACAGGGTGAGGAAGCTTTCTTT. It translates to CASSRAQGEEAFF.

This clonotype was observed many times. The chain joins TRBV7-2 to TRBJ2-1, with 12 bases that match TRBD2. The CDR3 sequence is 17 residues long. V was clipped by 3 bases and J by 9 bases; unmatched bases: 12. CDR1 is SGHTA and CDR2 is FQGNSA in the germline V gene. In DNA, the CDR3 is TGTGCCAGCAGCTTGGTAGCGTTGGGACTAGCGGGTGGTGAGCAGTTCTTC. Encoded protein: CASSLVALGLAGGEQFF.

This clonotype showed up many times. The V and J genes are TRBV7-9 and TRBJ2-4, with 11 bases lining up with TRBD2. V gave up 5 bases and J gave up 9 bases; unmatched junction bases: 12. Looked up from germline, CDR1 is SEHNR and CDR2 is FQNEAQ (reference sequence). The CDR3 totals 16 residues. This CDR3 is CASSPAASGRNGIQYF. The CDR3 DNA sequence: TGTGCCAGCAGCCCCGCGGCTAGCGGGAGGAATGGCATTCAGTACTTC.

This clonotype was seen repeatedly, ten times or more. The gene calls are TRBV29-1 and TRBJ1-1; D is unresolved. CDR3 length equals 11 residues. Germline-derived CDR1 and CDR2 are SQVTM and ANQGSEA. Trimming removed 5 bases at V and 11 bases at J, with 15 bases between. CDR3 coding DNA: TGCAGCGTTTATGTTGAGGGCCGGGCTTTCTTT. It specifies CSVYVEGRAFF.

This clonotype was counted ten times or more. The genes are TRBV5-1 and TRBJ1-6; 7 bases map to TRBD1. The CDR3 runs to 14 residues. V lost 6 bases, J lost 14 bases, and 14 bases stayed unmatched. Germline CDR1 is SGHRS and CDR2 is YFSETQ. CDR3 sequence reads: CASKKGTAVDSLHF. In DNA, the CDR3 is TGCGCCAGCAAAAAGGGGACAGCGGTTGACTCCCTCCACTTT.

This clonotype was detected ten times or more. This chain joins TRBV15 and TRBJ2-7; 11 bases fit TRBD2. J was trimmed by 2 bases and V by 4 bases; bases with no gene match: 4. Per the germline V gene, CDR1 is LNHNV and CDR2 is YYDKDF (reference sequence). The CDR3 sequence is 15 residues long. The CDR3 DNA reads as TGTGCCACCAGCACCTCGACTAGCGGGACCTACGAGCAGTACTTC. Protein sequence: CATSTSTSGTYEQYF.

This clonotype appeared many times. DNA for the CDR3: TGCAGTGCAGATGTGGGACTCCAAGAGACCCAGTACTTC. This translates into CSADVGLQETQYF. J is TRBJ2-5 and V is TRBV20-1; D may be TRBD2 (6 bases). Germline loops: CDR1 DFQATT, CDR2 SNEGSKA (reference sequence). The ends were cut back, 6 bases at V and 1 base at J, with 12 bases in the middle. The CDR3 is 13 residues long.

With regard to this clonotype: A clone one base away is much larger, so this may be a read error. Here the CDR3 DNA reads TGTGCCAGCAGTTGGGGACCGAACACTGAAGATTTCTTT. Encoded protein: CASSWGPNTEDFF. V usage is TRBV28 and J usage is TRBJ1-1; TRBD1 might be the D (5 bases). Germline lookup yields CDR1 MDHEN and CDR2 SYDVKM. The CDR3 is 13 residues long.

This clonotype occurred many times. CDR3 bases: TGCGCCAGCAGCCAAGATCCCCTAGGAGGGGGAGAGACCCAGTACTTC. Protein product: CASSQDPLGGGETQYF. The chain employs TRBV4-1 and TRBJ2-5; D is tentatively TRBD1 or TRBD2 (6 bases each). CDR1 and CDR2 from the germline V gene are MGHRA and YSYEKL. This CDR3 is 16 amino acids long. The V and J ends lost 0 bases and 4 bases respectively, with 15 bases between them.

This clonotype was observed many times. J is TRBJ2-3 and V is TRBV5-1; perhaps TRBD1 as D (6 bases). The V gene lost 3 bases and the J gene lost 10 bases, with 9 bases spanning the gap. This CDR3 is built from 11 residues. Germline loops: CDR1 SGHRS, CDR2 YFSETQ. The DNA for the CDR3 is TGCGCCAGCAGCTCCGGACAGCCGCAGTATTTT. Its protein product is CASSSGQPQYF.

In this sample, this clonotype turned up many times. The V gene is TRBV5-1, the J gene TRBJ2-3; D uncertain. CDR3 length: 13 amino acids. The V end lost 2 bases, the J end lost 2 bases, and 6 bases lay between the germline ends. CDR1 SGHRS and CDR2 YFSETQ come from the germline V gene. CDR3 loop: CASSFEITDTQYF. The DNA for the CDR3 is TGCGCCAGCAGCTTCGAGATCACAGATACGCAGTATTTT.

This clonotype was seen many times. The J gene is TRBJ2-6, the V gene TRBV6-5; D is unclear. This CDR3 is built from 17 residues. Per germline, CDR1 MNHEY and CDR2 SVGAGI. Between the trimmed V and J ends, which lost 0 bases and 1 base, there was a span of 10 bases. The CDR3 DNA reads TGTGCCAGCAGTTACTCGTTCGTGGGATCTGGGGCCAACGTCCTGACTTTC. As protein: CASSYSFVGSGANVLTF.